Here is one TCR beta chain with its context. Its antigen is not known. The source of the sample is a study of T cell repertoires in cytomegalovirus infection. On the study more broadly: Both CMV infection and a matching HLA type were indicated by public TCR beta signatures.

The study, taken as a whole, reports: Dominant in the ex vivo response were TCR beta clonotypes restricted by HLA-C and specific for CMV. Carriage of CMV together with the relevant HLA was identifiable through cumulative public TCR beta family frequency.

This CDR3 comprises 16 residues. The ends lost 2 bases at V and 7 bases at J; junction bases unmatched: 12. CDR1 SGHVS and CDR2 FNYEAQ come from the germline V gene. TCRdb re-derived calls from the reads in MiXCR, one entry per CDR3 protein. The profile covers about 680,000 distinct CDR3 sequences, with roughly a quarter appearing a single time and 6.5% to 10% taken by the ten largest. This chain connects TRBV7-6 to TRBJ2-7; TRBD1 agrees at 9 bases. This TCR derives from a human donor in good health (CMV status not recorded). Some clones in this sample may be carry-over from other donors' samples. Source material: CD8+ T cells from PBMCs. The CDR3 DNA is TGTGCCAGCAGCTTACCCTGGGGACAGGGTCATCGAGAGCAGTACTTC. It yields the protein CASSLPWGQGHREQYF.